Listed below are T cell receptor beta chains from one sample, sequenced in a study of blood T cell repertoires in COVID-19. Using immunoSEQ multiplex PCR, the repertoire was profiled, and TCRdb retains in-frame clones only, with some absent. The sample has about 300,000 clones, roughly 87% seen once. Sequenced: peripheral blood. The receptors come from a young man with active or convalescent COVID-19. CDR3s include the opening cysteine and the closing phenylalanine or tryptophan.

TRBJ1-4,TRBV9,CASSAAGGTNEKLFF
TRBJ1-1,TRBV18,CASSTRQGTNTEAFF
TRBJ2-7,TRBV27,CASSPNPGLAYEQYF
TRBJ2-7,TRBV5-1,CASSLLVRGDEQYF
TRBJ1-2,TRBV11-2,CASSLRNPNYGYTF
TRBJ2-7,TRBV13,CASRVRGQGNPRGEQYF
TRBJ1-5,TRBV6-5,CASSLLGRANQPQHF
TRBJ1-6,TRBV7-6,CASSLEWRFGCNSPLHF
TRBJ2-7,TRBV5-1,CATRFEGVDEQYF
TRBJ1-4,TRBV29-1,CSGTGRDEKLFF
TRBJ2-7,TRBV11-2,CASSSPGFGSYEQYF